One and the same sample provided the 23 T cell receptor beta chains below, sequenced in a study of cytomegalovirus exposure and HLA in healthy donors. The PCR ran on 60 Vbeta and 13 Jbeta primers. Generated by immunoSEQ multiplex PCR, the TCRdb table keeps only in-frame clones and is missing some. The sample has about 67,000 clones, around 63% seen once. What was sequenced was PBMCs. Source of these receptors: a woman aged 25 to 45 in good health and CMV-seronegative.

The gene calls are TRBV9 and TRBJ1-2, with D possibly TRBD1 on 6 matching bases. The ends were cut back, 3 bases at V and 3 bases at J, with 15 bases in the middle. CDR3 length: 15 amino acids. Germline V lookup: CDR1 SGDLS, CDR2 YYNGEE. The CDR3 here is CASSAGAGADYGYTF. The CDR3 DNA follows: TGTGCCAGCAGCGCCGGGGCAGGGGCCGACTATGGCTACACCTTC.

This rearrangement joins TRBV6-6 to TRBJ2-1; TRBD1 aligns across 9 bases. The CDR3 consists of 15 residues. The V and J ends lost 6 bases and 4 bases, in that order; junction bases with no gene match: 7. Germline CDR1 is MNHNY and CDR2 is SVGAGI (reference sequence). The CDR3 bases are TGTGCCAGCAGCCGAGGGACAGGGAGATACAATGAGCAGTTCTTC. Encoded protein: CASSRGTGRYNEQFF.

This clone came up a few times. The chain carries TRBV21-1 and TRBJ1-4. TRBV21-1 is designated a pseudogene. CDR3 length equals 18 residues. The CDR3 reads CASSKEGGRGSTNEKLFF. As DNA, the CDR3 is TGTGCCAGCAGCAAAGAGGGAGGTAGGGGTTCAACTAATGAAAAACTGTTTTTT.

V and J are TRBV6-1 and TRBJ1-4; D is perhaps TRBD1 (5 bases). The CDR3 loop spans 14 amino acids. V gave up 5 bases and J gave up 0 bases, with 7 bases separating them. Per the germline V gene, CDR1 is MNHNS and CDR2 is SASEGT. The CDR3 loop reads CASSRTTTNEKLFF. CDR3 sequence (DNA): TGTGCCAGCAGTAGGACAACAACTAATGAAAAACTGTTTTTT.

This clone was counted only a few times. The chain has TRBV18 and TRBJ1-5; 7 nucleotides line up with TRBD1. This CDR3 is 14 amino acids long. J lost 5 bases, V lost 6 bases, and 7 bases had no gene match. Looked up from germline, CDR1 is KGHSH and CDR2 is LQKENI. The CDR3 is CASSRQGRDQPQHF. CDR3 coding DNA: TGTGCCAGCTCCAGACAGGGTAGGGATCAGCCCCAGCATTTT.

The chain has TRBV7-9 and TRBJ2-1, with 9 bases matching TRBD2. The V gene's germline CDR1 is SEHNR and CDR2 FQNEAQ (reference sequence). The CDR3 extends over 16 amino acids. V was clipped by 5 bases and J by 11 bases; unmatched bases: 16. CDR3 coding DNA: TGTGCCAGCAGCCCCCGCGTAAGCGGGGGGCCCTCGCAGCAGTTCTTC. As protein: CASSPRVSGGPSQQFF.

This clone was detected a few times. This chain links TRBV5-4 with TRBJ1-2, with 8 bases fitting TRBD1. Germline CDR1 and CDR2: SGHNT and YYREEE (reference sequence). V lost 4 bases to trimming and J lost 5 bases; unmatched junction nucleotides: 10. CDR3 length: 15 residues. CDR3 bases: TGTGCCAGCAGCCAAGAGGACAGGGCTTGGTATGGCTACACCTTC. It is translated as CASSQEDRAWYGYTF. The variable domain in full, with the rest retrieved from reference TRBV5-4 and TRBJ1-2, is ETGVTQSPTHLIKTRGQQVTLRCSSQSGHNTVSWYQQALGQGPQFIFQYYREEENGRGNFPPRFSGLQFPNYSSELNVNALELDDSALYLCASSQEDRAWYGYTFGSGTRLTVV.

This clone was found a few times. The V and J genes are TRBV29-1 and TRBJ1-1; perhaps TRBD1 as D (5 bases). The CDR3 length is 14 residues. Germline V gene sequence: CDR1 SQVTM, CDR2 ANQGSEA. Trimming pared 7 bases from V and 1 base from J, leaving 16 bases between. The CDR3 loop is CSGRGAVPNTEAFF. The CDR3 nucleotides read TGCAGCGGCCGTGGGGCAGTCCCGAACACTGAAGCTTTCTTT. Full variable domain (rest looked up from reference TRBV29-1 and TRBJ1-1): SAVISQKPSRDICQRGTSLTIQCQVDSQVTMMFWYRQQPGQSLTLIATANQGSEATYESGFVIDKFPISRPNLTFSTLTVSNMSPEDSSIYLCSGRGAVPNTEAFFGQGTRLTVV.

This clone is a singleton in its sample. The chain links TRBV7-9 to TRBJ1-1; 8 bases fit TRBD1. The V and J ends lost 1 base and 1 base, in that order; junction bases with no gene match: 2. This CDR3 is 15 amino acids long. CDR1 SEHNR and CDR2 FQNEAQ come from the germline V gene (reference sequence). CDR3 nucleotides: TGTGCCAGCAGCTTAGTCAGGGGGCCGAACACTGAAGCTTTCTTT. This translates into CASSLVRGPNTEAFF.

The J gene is TRBJ1-2, the V gene TRBV9, with D maybe TRBD1 (5 bases). The CDR3 is 14 residues long. Germline CDR1 SGDLS, CDR2 YYNGEE. Trimming stripped 2 bases from V and 8 bases from J, with 16 bases between. CDR3 loop: CASSVDQGPWGYTF. The CDR3 DNA sequence: TGTGCCAGCAGCGTGGATCAGGGCCCATGGGGCTACACCTTC.

The V call is TRBV19, the J call TRBJ2-2; TRBD1 matches 7 bases. Germline trimming cut 6 bases from V and 3 bases from J; bases unmatched to any gene: 4. Germline lookup yields CDR1 LNHDA and CDR2 SQIVND (reference sequence). The CDR3 is 14 amino acids. The chain's CDR3 is CASRAGGHTGELFF. The CDR3 DNA sequence: TGTGCCAGTAGAGCAGGGGGTCACACCGGGGAGCTGTTTTTT.

This clone occurred a few times. The V gene is TRBV28, the J gene TRBJ1-5; the match to TRBD1 covers 8 bases. V lost 6 bases, J lost 0 bases, and 1 base stayed unmatched. The CDR3 totals 14 residues. Germline CDR1 reads MDHEN; CDR2 reads SYDVKM. In DNA, the CDR3 is TGTGCCAGCAGGGACAGGGTTAGCAATCAGCCCCAGCATTTT. It translates to CASRDRVSNQPQHF.

The V gene is TRBV6-5, the J gene TRBJ2-3, with a tentative D call TRBD1 (8 bases). Per germline, CDR1 MNHEY and CDR2 SVGAGI. The CDR3 runs 15 residues. Trimming left V 5 bases short and J 4 bases short, with 16 bases between. CDR3 sequence (DNA): TGTGCCAGCAGTCAGACAGGGGCGGGGGCAGATACGCAGTATTTT. It is translated as CASSQTGAGADTQYF.

This rearrangement joins TRBV11-1 to TRBJ2-3, with 7 bases lining up with TRBD2. Germline assignment: CDR1 SGHAT and CDR2 FQDESV (reference sequence). Trimming cost V 5 bases and J 6 bases; bases outside gene matches: 8. CDR3 length: 14 residues. CDR3 DNA: TGTGCCAGCAGCCCGACAGCGGGATCGGATACGCAGTATTTT. Protein product: CASSPTAGSDTQYF.

The chain recombines TRBV5-1 with TRBJ1-2, with TRBD1 matching 8 bases. The germline gives CDR1 SGHRS, CDR2 YFSETQ. The V and J ends lost 1 base and 2 bases, in that order; junction bases with no gene match: 4. The CDR3 totals 15 residues. CDR3 sequence reads: CASSLRTGMNYGYTF. The CDR3 coding sequence is TGCGCCAGCAGCTTGAGGACAGGGATGAACTATGGCTACACCTTC.

This chain uses TRBV13 with TRBJ2-3; TRBD2 agrees at 13 bases. Germline V gene lookup returns CDR1 PRHDT and CDR2 FYEKMQ (reference sequence). The J segment lost 5 bases and the V segment lost 6 bases, leaving 8 bases of the junction unmatched. CDR3 size: 16 residues. In DNA, the CDR3 is TGTGCCAGCAGTCCCGGACTAGCGGGGGTTGGAGATACGCAGTATTTT. It specifies CASSPGLAGVGDTQYF.

The rearrangement links TRBV4-2 to TRBJ2-1; D ambiguous. The CDR3 has 15 amino acids. The V gene's germline CDR1 is LGHNA and CDR2 YNFKEQ. V lost 0 bases and J 8 bases, leaving 14 bases between the germline ends. The CDR3, as DNA: TGTGCCAGCAGCCAAGAAGTGATCGATCGCGATGAGCAGTTCTTC. This gives the protein CASSQEVIDRDEQFF.

This clone has more than one count but fewer than ten. Here the CDR3 DNA reads TGTGCCAGCAGCTTAGATCCAAATCAGCCCCAGCATTTT. Protein sequence: CASSLDPNQPQHF. The genes are TRBV7-8 and TRBJ1-5; the D is unclear. The ends were cut back, 1 base at V and 4 bases at J, with 5 bases in the middle. Germline CDR1 SGHVS, CDR2 FQNEAQ. The CDR3 length is 13 residues.

Only a few counts were recorded for this clone. V usage is TRBV6-5 and J usage is TRBJ1-2; D call uncertain. Germline CDR1 reads MNHEY; CDR2 reads SVGAGI. Trimming cost V 6 bases and J 2 bases, with 16 bases left between them. The CDR3 sequence is 15 residues long. The CDR3 DNA sequence: TGTGCCAGCAGCCCCGTCGGGGTAATGAACTATGGCTACACCTTC. It is translated as CASSPVGVMNYGYTF.

This clone has just a few counts. The chain is built from TRBV6-1 and TRBJ1-2; 7 bases line up with TRBD1. The germline V gene has CDR1 MNHNS and CDR2 SASEGT. The CDR3 has 12 residues. Trimming at V came to 6 bases and at J to 5 bases, leaving 3 bases not matched to a gene. The CDR3 loop is CASSRQGYGYTF. For the CDR3, the DNA is TGTGCCAGCAGCAGACAGGGATATGGCTACACCTTC.

This chain connects TRBV6-5 to TRBJ2-7, with 7 bases that match TRBD1. The CDR3 spans 13 residues. Germline V gene data show CDR1 as MNHEY and CDR2 as SVGAGI. The J segment lost 1 base and the V segment lost 11 bases, leaving 8 bases of the junction unmatched. Written as DNA, the CDR3 is TGTGCCTCTAATTGGGGACAGTCCTACGAGCAGTACTTC. This codes for CASNWGQSYEQYF.

The chain links TRBV4-3 to TRBJ2-7, with TRBD2 as a possible D gene (6 bases). This CDR3 region has 15 residues. V gave up 1 base and J gave up 3 bases, with 13 bases separating them. Germline CDR1 reads LGHNA; CDR2 reads YSLEER. The CDR3 here is CASSQGWRAGYEQYF. The CDR3 nucleotides read TGCGCCAGCAGCCAAGGGTGGAGGGCCGGCTACGAGCAGTACTTC.

The CDR3 loop is CASSSGGQETQYF. The CDR3 bases are TGTGCCAGCAGTAGCGGGGGTCAAGAGACCCAGTACTTC. The genes are TRBV2 and TRBJ2-5; 8 bases are a match to TRBD2. V lost 5 bases, J lost 2 bases, and 1 base stayed unmatched. Germline CDR1 and CDR2: SNHLY and FYNNEI. This CDR3 region has 13 residues.